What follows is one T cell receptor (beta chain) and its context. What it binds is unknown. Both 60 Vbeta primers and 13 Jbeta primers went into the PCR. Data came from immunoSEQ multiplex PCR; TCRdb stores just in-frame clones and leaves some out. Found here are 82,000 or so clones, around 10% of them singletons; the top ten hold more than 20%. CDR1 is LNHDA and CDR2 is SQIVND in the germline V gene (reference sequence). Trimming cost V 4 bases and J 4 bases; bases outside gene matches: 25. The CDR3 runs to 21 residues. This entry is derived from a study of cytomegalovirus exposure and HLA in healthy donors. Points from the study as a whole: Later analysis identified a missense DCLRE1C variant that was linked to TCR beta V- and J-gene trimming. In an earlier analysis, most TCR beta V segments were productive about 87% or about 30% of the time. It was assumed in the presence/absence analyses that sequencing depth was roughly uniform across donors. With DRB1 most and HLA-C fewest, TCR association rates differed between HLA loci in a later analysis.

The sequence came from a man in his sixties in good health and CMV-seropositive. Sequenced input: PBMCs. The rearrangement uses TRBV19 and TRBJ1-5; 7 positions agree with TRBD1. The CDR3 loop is CASSSRASGQRLGSTNQPQHF. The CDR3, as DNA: TGTGCCAGTAGTAGCAGAGCGTCGGGACAGCGCCTTGGAAGTACGAATCAGCCCCAGCATTTT.